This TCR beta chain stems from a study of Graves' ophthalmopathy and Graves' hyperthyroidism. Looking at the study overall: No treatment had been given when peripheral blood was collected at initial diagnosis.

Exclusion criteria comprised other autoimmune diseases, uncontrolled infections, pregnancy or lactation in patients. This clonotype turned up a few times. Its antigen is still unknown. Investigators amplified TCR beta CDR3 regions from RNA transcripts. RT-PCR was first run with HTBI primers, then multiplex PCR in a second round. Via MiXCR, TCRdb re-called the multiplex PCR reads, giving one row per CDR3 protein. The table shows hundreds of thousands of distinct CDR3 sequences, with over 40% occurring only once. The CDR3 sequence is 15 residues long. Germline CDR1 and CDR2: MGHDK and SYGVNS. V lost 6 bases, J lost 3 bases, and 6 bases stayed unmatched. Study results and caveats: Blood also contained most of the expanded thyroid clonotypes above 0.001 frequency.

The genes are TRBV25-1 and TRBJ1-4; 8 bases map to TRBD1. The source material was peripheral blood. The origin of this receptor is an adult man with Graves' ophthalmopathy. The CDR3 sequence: CASRDREGANEKLFF. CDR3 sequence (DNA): TGTGCCAGCAGGGACAGGGAGGGAGCTAATGAAAAACTGTTTTTT.